This TCR beta chain was found in a study of PD-1 blockade in classical Hodgkin lymphoma. This table comes from immunoSEQ multiplex PCR, and its TCRdb copy is limited to in-frame clones, with some not included. The table records around 19,000 clones, roughly 90% of them present only once. This CDR3 spans 14 amino acids. The germline V and J ends were trimmed by 6 bases and 3 bases, with 15 bases remaining between them. CDR1 SGHRS and CDR2 YFSETQ come from the germline V gene. Regarding the study as a whole: Nivolumab initiation under 1 year post-ASCT meant exclusion. Prior to therapy, complete responders displayed diversity much like that of newly diagnosed patients. Before treatment, TCR diversity in newly diagnosed patients was reportedly lower than in healthy donors. Underlying causes for the observed repertoire differences were not defined, possibly disease activity or prior therapy.

A note on this clone: Antigen specificity is unknown.

Every patient experienced relapse after autologous stem cell transplantation, and brentuximab vedotin exposure varied. The chain links TRBV5-1 to TRBJ2-5; D perhaps matches TRBD1 (5 bases). The sequence came from a human donor with classical Hodgkin lymphoma. The sequencing used peripheral blood mononuclear cells (PBMCs), collected before the second cycle of nivolumab. The chain's CDR3 is CASTVLTGEETQYF. The CDR3 DNA sequence: TGCGCCAGCACCGTTTTAACAGGTGAAGAGACCCAGTACTTC.